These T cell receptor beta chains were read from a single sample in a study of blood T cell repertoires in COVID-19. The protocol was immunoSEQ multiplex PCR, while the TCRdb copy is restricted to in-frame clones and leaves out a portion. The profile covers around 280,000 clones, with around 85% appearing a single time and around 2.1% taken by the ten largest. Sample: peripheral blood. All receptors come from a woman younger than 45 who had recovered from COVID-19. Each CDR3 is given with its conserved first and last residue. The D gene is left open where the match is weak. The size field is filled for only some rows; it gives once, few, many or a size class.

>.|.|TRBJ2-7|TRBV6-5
TGTGCCAGCAGCCCCAATGTGTACGAGCAGTACTTC
CASSPNVYEQYF
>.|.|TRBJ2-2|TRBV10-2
TGCGCCAGCAGTGAGACTACCCGACCCGGGGAGCTGTTTTTT
CASSETTRPGELFF
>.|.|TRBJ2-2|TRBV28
TGTGCCAGCAGTTTTAGTTGGGGGCGGCCAAACACCGGGGAGCTGTTTTTT
CASSFSWGRPNTGELFF
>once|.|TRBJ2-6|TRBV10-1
TGCGCCAGCAGTGATCTCTCTGGGGCCAACGTCCTGACTTTC
CASSDLSGANVLTF
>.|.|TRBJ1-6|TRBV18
TGTGCCAGCTCACCATGGAGAGCTAATTCACCCCTCCACTTT
CASSPWRANSPLHF
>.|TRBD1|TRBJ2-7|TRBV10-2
TGCGCCAGCGCCGGGACAGGGGTCTACGAGCAGTACTTC
CASAGTGVYEQYF
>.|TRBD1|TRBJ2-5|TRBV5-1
TGCGCCAGCAGCCCGCTAGGACAGGGCCAAGAGACCCAGTACTTC
CASSPLGQGQETQYF
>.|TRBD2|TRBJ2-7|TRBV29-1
TGCAGCATAATAGCGGGAGTGAGGGAGCAGTACTTC
CSIIAGVREQYF
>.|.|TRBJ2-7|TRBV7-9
TGTGCCAGCAGCTCCCCGGGGGTCTACGCCGGCGAGCAGTACTTC
CASSSPGVYAGEQYF
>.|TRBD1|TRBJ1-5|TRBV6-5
TGTGCCAGCAGTTCATACGGACAGGGGGGCAATCAGCCCCAGCATTTT
CASSSYGQGGNQPQHF
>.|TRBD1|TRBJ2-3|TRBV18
TGTGCCAGCTCACCACCTGGGCCAGGGGGAAGCACAGATACGCAGTATTTT
CASSPPGPGGSTDTQYF
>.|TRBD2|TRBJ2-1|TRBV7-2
TGTGCCAGCAGCCCAAGTCTCCTAGCGGGGGGGCCGAGTGAGCAGTTCTTC
CASSPSLLAGGPSEQFF
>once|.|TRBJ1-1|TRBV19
TGTGCCAGTAGTGCCGGGTTCACTGAAGCTTTCTTT
CASSAGFTEAFF
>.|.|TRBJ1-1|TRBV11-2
TGTGCCAGCAGCTTAGTGAGGCAGTCTGAAGCTTTCTTT
CASSLVRQSEAFF
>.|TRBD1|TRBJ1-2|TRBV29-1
TGCAGCGTTGAGGGACAGGGGTTTAATGGCTACACCTTC
CSVEGQGFNGYTF
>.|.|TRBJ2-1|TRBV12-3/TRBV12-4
TGTGCCAGCAGTTGGGCGAGCATGAATGAGCAGTTCTTC
CASSWASMNEQFF
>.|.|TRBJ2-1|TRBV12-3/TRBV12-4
TGTGCCACCACCCGACTGAATGAGCAGTTCTTC
CATTRLNEQFF
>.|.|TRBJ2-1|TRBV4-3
TGCGCCAGCAGCCAAGATCCTGGGAGTTCCACCTACAATGAGCAGTTCTTC
CASSQDPGSSTYNEQFF
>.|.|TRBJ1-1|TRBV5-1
TGCGCCAGCAGCTCTGAAATGACAGACACTGAAGCTTTCTTT
CASSSEMTDTEAFF
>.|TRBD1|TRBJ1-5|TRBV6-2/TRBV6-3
TGTGCCAGCAGTCGACCACCCGACAGGGGCAATCAGCCCCAGCATTTT
CASSRPPDRGNQPQHF
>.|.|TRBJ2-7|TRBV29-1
TGCAGCGTTGAGGTAATCGACAGAAGCTACGAGCAGTACTTC
CSVEVIDRSYEQYF
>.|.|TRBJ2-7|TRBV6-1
TGTGCCAGCAGTGGCCCGGAGGTTAGACTTAATTACGAGCAGTACTTC
CASSGPEVRLNYEQYF
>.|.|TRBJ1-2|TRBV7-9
TGTGCCAGCAGCTTGACAAACTATGGCTACACCTTC
CASSLTNYGYTF
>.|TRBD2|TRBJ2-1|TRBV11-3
TGTGCCAGCAGCTTAGTCAGCGGGACCTACAATGAGCAGTTCTTC
CASSLVSGTYNEQFF
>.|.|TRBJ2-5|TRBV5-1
TGCGCCAGCAGCTTGGTGACAGCTACCACCCAGTACTTC
CASSLVTATTQYF
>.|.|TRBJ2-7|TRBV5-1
TGCGCCAGCAGCTTGGGTCGGGGTTTTGAGCAGTACTTC
CASSLGRGFEQYF